This T cell receptor (beta chain) was found in a study of blood T cell repertoires in COVID-19 (dated by TCRdb to 2018 to 2020). Broadly, across the study: The collaborator samples originated in the United States, Italy and Spain and spanned the acute and convalescent phases of COVID-19. The material from the prospective study consisted of cDNA or gDNA derived from T cells, B-cell-depleted T cells, or PBMCs. Deeply sampled blood TCRbeta repertoires from subjects exposed to, actively infected with, or recovered from COVID-19 were included in the dataset. The repertoires were made available in a free public database intended to serve as a resource for research on the immune response to SARS-CoV-2. The samples were drawn from the first 160 participants of the ongoing ImmuneRACE study and from some 1,300 subjects provided by 6 global collaborators. Sample metadata almost always included a de-identified subject ID, COVID-19 status, age in years and sex. Where available, HLA class I and class II types were taken from metadata supplied by the sample provider and were not determined by assay-based typing. What the study reported, not specific to this receptor: The amount of clinical and demographic metadata varied by source and participant and was provided uncurated.

The collaborating institutions used their own protocols to collect whole blood in K2EDTA tubes. For TCRbeta analysis, collaborators shipped samples as frozen whole blood, isolated PBMCs, or DNA extracted from either of those sample types. The CDR3 covers 15 residues, taking in both the cysteine and the phenylalanine. The kept DNA is CDR3 alone, 45 bases in frame from the first base. The germline V gene (reference sequence) specifies LNHNV as CDR1 and YYDKDF as CDR2. Trimming at the junction amounts to 0 bases on V and 4 bases on J, and the germline ends lie 10 bases apart. The immunoSEQ Assay, a bias-controlled multiplex PCR, was used to amplify TCRbeta CDR3 regions from genomic DNA. Per the source publication's procedure: Within the assay, amplification of reference gene primers was used to estimate how many nucleated cells each sample contained. To quantify the absolute abundance of each unique TCRbeta CDR3 rearrangement, sequence reads were collapsed and filtered. For each sample, productive Simpson clonality was calculated by taking the square root of Simpson's diversity index across productive rearrangements. TCRdb provides this immuneACCESS table in a form limited to in-frame rearrangements. Some clones are lacking; in checked studies, under half of them reflect an unresolved V gene, and why the rest are absent is not known. The D gene and trimming were derived from the DNA, and the V and J assignments and clone size from that table. The sample contains under 100,000 clones, 80% to 90% of them found a single time. The ten largest make up roughly 8.7% of the sample.

Notes on this clone: What this receptor recognizes is not known. Nothing much larger sits one base from this clone, and base qualities are not available.

The sequenced material came from peripheral blood. This TCR came from a man aged 45 to 65 with acute or convalescent COVID-19. The chain is encoded by TRBV15 joined to TRBJ1-3; the D gene is not confidently resolved. The CDR3 here reads CATSRDSRGGNTIYF. The DNA sequence is as follows: TGTGCCACCAGCAGAGATTCGCGAGGGGGAAACACCATATATTTT.